The entry below gives a single TCR beta chain sequence along with its context. The antigen remains unidentified. The PCR made use of 60 Vbeta and 13 Jbeta primers. Here immunoSEQ multiplex PCR was the method, and the copy in TCRdb shows in-frame clones only, minus some. The sample includes under 150,000 clones, about 70% of them seen just once. The length of the CDR3 is 16 residues. Germline V gives CDR1 SEHNR, CDR2 FQNEAQ (reference sequence). Trimming cost V 4 bases and J 4 bases, with 19 bases left between them. This entry is derived from a study of cytomegalovirus exposure and HLA in healthy donors. Whole-study findings and limits: According to the study, roughly 160 TCR beta chains were cytomegalovirus-associated. A later analysis reportedly found fewer N-insertions in an Asian-associated ancestry cluster than the roughly 670-donor mean.

The specimen was PBMCs. The chain joins TRBV7-9 to TRBJ1-1; possible D gene TRBD1, 6 bases. This receptor was obtained from a woman in her 40s in good health and CMV-seronegative. In DNA form, the CDR3 reads TGTGCCAGCAGCTCAACACAGGGATGGGCTACCACTGAAGCTTTCTTT. Amino acid sequence: CASSSTQGWATTEAFF.